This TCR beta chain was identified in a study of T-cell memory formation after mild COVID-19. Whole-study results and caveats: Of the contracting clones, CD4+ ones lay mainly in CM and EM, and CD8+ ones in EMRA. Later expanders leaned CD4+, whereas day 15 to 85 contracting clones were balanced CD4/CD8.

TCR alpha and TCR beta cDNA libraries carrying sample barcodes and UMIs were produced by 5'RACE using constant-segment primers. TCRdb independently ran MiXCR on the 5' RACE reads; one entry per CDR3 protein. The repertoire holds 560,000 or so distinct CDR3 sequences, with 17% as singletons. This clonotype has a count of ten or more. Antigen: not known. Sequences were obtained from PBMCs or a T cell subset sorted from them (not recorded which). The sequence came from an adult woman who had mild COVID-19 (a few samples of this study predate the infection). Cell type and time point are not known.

The CDR3 loop is CASSLRAQGYTGELFF. DNA of the CDR3: TGTGCCAGCAGCTTACGAGCACAGGGGTACACCGGGGAGCTGTTTTTT. The chain carries TRBV5-6 and TRBJ2-2; 7 bases map to TRBD1. V lost 2 bases to trimming and J lost 3 bases; unmatched junction nucleotides: 7. Germline V CDR1 and CDR2: SGHDT, YYEEEE. This CDR3 has 16 residues. The full variable domain, in which reference TRBV5-6 and TRBJ2-2 provide the parts outside the CDR3, is DAGVTQSPTHLIKTRGQQVTLRCSPKSGHDTVSWYQQALGQGPQFIFQYYEEEERQRGNFPDRFSGHQFPNYSSELNVNALLLGDSALYLCASSLRAQGYTGELFFGEGSRLTVL.